This T cell receptor (beta chain) was obtained from a study of blood T cell repertoires in COVID-19. As originally analysed: Reference gene primer amplification gave estimated nucleated cell counts. Clones were read by immunoSEQ multiplex PCR, and TCRdb kept only the in-frame ones, dropping some. The DNA was the basis for D and trimming; V, J and clone size are from that table. The sample holds around 200,000 clones; more than 70% are singletons and the top ten take 2.5% to 3.5%. The CDR3 covers 13 residues. V was pared by 1 base and J by 5 bases, with 8 bases between. Germline loops: CDR1 SGHAT, CDR2 FQNNGV.

V and J are TRBV11-2 and TRBJ2-5, with D uncertain. This clonotype originated in a man in his forties or fifties with active or convalescent COVID-19. The sample comprised peripheral blood. The CDR3 spells CASSLAPRETQYF. The CDR3 DNA reads TGTGCCAGCAGCTTAGCACCGAGGGAGACCCAGTACTTC.